The 9 T cell receptor beta chains listed next were all sequenced from one sample in a study of cytomegalovirus exposure and HLA in healthy donors. Only in-frame clones appear in the TCRdb table, and some are missing; sequencing was by immunoSEQ multiplex PCR. The sample lists around 61,000 clones, about 92% occurring once. The sequencing input was PBMCs. The receptor set was obtained from a man younger than 35 in good health and CMV-seronegative.

The chain combines TRBV19 with TRBJ2-7; 8 nucleotides match TRBD1. This CDR3 region has 15 residues. The V gene's germline CDR1 is LNHDA and CDR2 SQIVND (reference sequence). With 1 base clipped from V and 3 bases from J, the junction kept 5 bases outside the gene matches. The CDR3 spells CASSIVGTGDYEQYF. In DNA, the CDR3 is TGTGCCAGTAGTATAGTCGGGACAGGTGACTACGAGCAGTACTTC.

This sequence joins TRBV5-5 and TRBJ2-7, with a weak D call TRBD2 (5 bases). Germline CDR1 and CDR2: SGHKS and YYEKEE (reference sequence). The CDR3 spans 12 residues. The V end was cut by 3 bases, the J end by 3 bases, with 7 bases between. In nucleotides, the CDR3 is TGTGCCAGCAGCTCCCGGGGCTACGAGCAGTACTTC. Translation gives CASSSRGYEQYF.

The CDR3 reads CASSLGAGARDTQYF. CDR3 sequence (DNA): TGCGCCAGCAGCTTGGGGGCGGGAGCGAGAGATACGCAGTATTTT. The rearrangement uses TRBV5-1 and TRBJ2-3, with TRBD2 matching over 7 bases. CDR3 size: 15 residues. Germline values: CDR1 SGHRS, CDR2 YFSETQ. J lost 5 bases, V lost 0 bases, and 6 bases had no gene match.

This rearrangement joins TRBV5-4 to TRBJ2-1; 8 bases map to TRBD2. CDR1 is SGHNT, CDR2 YYREEE, per germline (reference sequence). This CDR3 comprises 15 residues. J was trimmed by 5 bases and V by 9 bases; bases with no gene match: 13. Here the CDR3 reads CATYPGTSTDNEQFF. CDR3 nucleotide sequence: TGTGCCACTTACCCCGGGACTAGTACAGACAATGAGCAGTTCTTC. Variable domain in full (rest from reference TRBV5-4 and TRBJ2-1): ETGVTQSPTHLIKTRGQQVTLRCSSQSGHNTVSWYQQALGQGPQFIFQYYREEENGRGNFPPRFSGLQFPNYSSELNVNALELDDSALYLCATYPGTSTDNEQFFGPGTRLTVL.

The genes are TRBV4-3 and TRBJ1-5; no clear D. V gave up 0 bases and J gave up 3 bases, with 9 bases separating them. Germline assignment: CDR1 LGHNA and CDR2 YSLEER. CDR3 length: 15 residues. The CDR3 here is CASSQDRHLNQPQHF. CDR3 sequence (DNA): TGCGCCAGCAGCCAAGATCGACACCTCAATCAGCCCCAGCATTTT.

The J gene is TRBJ2-1, the V gene TRBV7-2; D may be TRBD2 (6 bases). V lost 3 bases and J 8 bases, leaving 14 bases between the germline ends. The CDR3 consists of 14 residues. Per the germline V gene, CDR1 is SGHTA and CDR2 is FQGNSA. The CDR3 is CASSFGSGLDEQFF. The CDR3 coding sequence is TGTGCCAGCAGCTTCGGGAGTGGGTTGGATGAGCAGTTCTTC.

V is TRBV28 and J is TRBJ1-4; D not resolved. V was cut by 5 bases and J by 11 bases, with 12 bases left in between. CDR1 is MDHEN, CDR2 SYDVKM, per germline. This CDR3 is built from 12 residues. CDR3 region: CASSQRSRKLFF. In nucleotides, the CDR3 is TGTGCCAGCAGTCAACGGTCGCGGAAACTGTTTTTT.

This chain uses TRBV19 with TRBJ2-1; no clear D gene. The germline CDR1 and CDR2 sequences are LNHDA and SQIVND (reference sequence). The CDR3 spans 12 residues. V dropped 7 bases and J dropped 8 bases, with 12 bases sitting between them. CDR3 nucleotide sequence: TGTGCCAGTACCACCCCACGGGATGAGCAGTTCTTC. This gives the protein CASTTPRDEQFF.

This chain's CDR3 is CASSFQGGLAGDEQFF. The CDR3 coding sequence is TGTGCCAGCAGTTTTCAGGGTGGGCTAGCGGGAGATGAGCAGTTCTTC. The chain uses TRBV28 and TRBJ2-1; 10 bases are a match to TRBD2. CDR3 size: 16 residues. CDR1 is MDHEN, CDR2 SYDVKM, per germline. With V trimmed by 3 bases and J by 8 bases, 10 bases remained unmatched.